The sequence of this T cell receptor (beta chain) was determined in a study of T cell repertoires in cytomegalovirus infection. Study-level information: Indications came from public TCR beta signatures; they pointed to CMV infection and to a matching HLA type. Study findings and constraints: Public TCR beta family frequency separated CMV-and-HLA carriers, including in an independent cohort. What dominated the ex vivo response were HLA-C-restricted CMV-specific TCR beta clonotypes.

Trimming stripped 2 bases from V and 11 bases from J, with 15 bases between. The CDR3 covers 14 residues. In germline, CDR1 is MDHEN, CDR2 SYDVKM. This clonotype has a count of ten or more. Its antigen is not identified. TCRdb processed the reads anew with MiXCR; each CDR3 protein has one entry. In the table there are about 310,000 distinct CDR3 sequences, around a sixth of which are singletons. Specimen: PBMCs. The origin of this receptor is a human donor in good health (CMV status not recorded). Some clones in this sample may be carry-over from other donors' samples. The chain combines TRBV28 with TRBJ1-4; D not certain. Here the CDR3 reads CASSLSNQRWKLFF. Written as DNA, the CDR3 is TGTGCCAGCAGTTTAAGTAATCAAAGATGGAAACTGTTTTTT.